This T cell receptor beta chain stems from a study of T-cell reconstitution after alpha-beta-depleted transplantation in children. Study-wide results and caveats: Among T cells one year after transplant, newly produced cells accounted for most counts and diversity. Alpha-beta T cells about two months after transplant reportedly derived from several hundred expanded graft clones.

CDR1 and CDR2 from the germline V gene are MNHNS and SASEGT. The CDR3 is made up of 13 amino acids. A library of TCRbeta sequences, prepared with unique molecular identifiers, was generated. TCRdb fed the PCR reads into MiXCR, producing one record per CDR3 protein. Counted here are around 200,000 distinct CDR3 sequences, approximately 8.4% occurring once; the ten biggest clones make up 35%. This clonotype showed up many times. Its antigen is not identified. The junction departs from the called germline gene at one end, perhaps through a read error. Specimen: PBMCs, mostly from graft donor cells, collected 360 days after TCRalphabeta/CD19-depleted stem cell transplant. This TCR came from a male patient aged 2 to 9 who had a stem cell transplant for acute myeloid leukemia, so the T cells may come from the graft donor. The chain recombines TRBV6-1 with TRBJ2-2; possibly TRBD1 for D (6 bases). The CDR3 DNA follows: TGTGCCAGCACCTTACAGGGTCACGGGGAGCTGCTTTTT. This encodes CASTLQGHGELLF.